This TCR beta chain was profiled in a study of graft-versus-host responses after intestinal transplantation. Data came from immunoSEQ multiplex PCR; TCRdb stores just in-frame clones and leaves some out. The sample lists some 13,000 clones; about 36% were seen once. General study points: Ileal or blood samples showed some GvH clones first, and such clones were also found in recipient marrow.

CFSE-low proliferating responders, CD3+CD4+ and CD3+CD8+, were sorted post-reaction. V lost 0 bases and J lost 1, with 15 bases in between. Per germline, CDR1 LGHNA and CDR2 YSLEER. CDR3 size: 18 residues. This rearrangement joins TRBV4-3 to TRBJ2-2; a possible D gene is TRBD1 (6 bases). The TCR was taken from a human patient who received an intestinal transplant. The sample was alloreactive CD4+ T cells from a mixed lymphocyte reaction culture, taken before intestinal transplant. Regarding subset: CFSE-low proliferating T cells sorted from roughly 6-day pre-transplant mixed lymphocyte reaction (GvH or HvG direction). The CDR3, as DNA: TGCGCCAGCAGCCAAGATTTTTGGGGGACACTGAACACCGGGGAGCTGTTTTTT. The encoded protein is CASSQDFWGTLNTGELFF.